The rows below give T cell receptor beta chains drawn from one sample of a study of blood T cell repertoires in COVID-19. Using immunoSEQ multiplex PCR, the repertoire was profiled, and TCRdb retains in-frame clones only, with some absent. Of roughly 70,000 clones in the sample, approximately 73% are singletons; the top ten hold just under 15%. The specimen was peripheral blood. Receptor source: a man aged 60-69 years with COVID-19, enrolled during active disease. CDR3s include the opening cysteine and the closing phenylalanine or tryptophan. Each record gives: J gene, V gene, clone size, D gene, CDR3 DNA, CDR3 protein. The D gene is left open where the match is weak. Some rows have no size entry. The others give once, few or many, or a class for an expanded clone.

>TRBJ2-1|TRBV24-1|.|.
TGTGCCACCGGCGACAGGACCGATGAGCAGTTCTTC
CATGDRTDEQFF
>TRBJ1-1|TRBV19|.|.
TGTGCCAGTAGTATAGATCACTCCATGAACACTGAAGCTTTCTTT
CASSIDHSMNTEAFF
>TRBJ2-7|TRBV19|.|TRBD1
TGTGCCAGCCAGGACAGGGTCGGGGAGCAGTACTTC
CASQDRVGEQYF
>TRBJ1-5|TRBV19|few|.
TGTGCCAGTAGTCTAGGATGGACAGGCAATCAGCCCCAGCATTTT
CASSLGWTGNQPQHF
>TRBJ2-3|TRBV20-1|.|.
TGCAGTGCTCGTGGCGGGTCTCCCGGTACGCAGTATTTT
CSARGGSPGTQYF
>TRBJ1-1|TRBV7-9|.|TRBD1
TGTGCCAGCAGGCCCGAGGGGGCCCTGAACACTGAAGCTTTCTTT
CASRPEGALNTEAFF
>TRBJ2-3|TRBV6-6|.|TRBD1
TGTGCCAGCAGTCCCGGCCAGGGGGCAAGAACGCAGTATTTT
CASSPGQGARTQYF
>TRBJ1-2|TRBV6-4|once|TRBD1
TGTGCCAGCAGTGGTGGACAGGGAGGCTACACCTTC
CASSGGQGGYTF
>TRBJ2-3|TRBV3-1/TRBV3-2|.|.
TGTGCCAGCAGCCAAGAGGCAGCGAGCACAGATACGCAGTATTTT
CASSQEAASTDTQYF
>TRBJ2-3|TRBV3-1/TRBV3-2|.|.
TGTGCCAGCAGCCCAAGCATAGGGACATCAGATACGCAGTATTTT
CASSPSIGTSDTQYF
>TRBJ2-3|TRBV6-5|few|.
TGTGCCAGTCTAGCCCCTGGCACAGATACGCAGTATTTT
CASLAPGTDTQYF
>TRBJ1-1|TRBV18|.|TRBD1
TGTGCCAGCTCACTACAGGGGATTAACACTGAAGCTTTCTTT
CASSLQGINTEAFF
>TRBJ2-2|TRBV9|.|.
TGTGCCAGCAGCGTAGACTTCACCGGGGAGCTGTTTTTT
CASSVDFTGELFF
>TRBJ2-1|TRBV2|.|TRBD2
TGTGCCAGCAGTGTACCGGGACTAGTAAACAATGAGCAGTTCTTC
CASSVPGLVNNEQFF
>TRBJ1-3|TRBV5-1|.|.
TGCGCCAGCAGCTTGACTTATGCGGGAAACACCATATATTTT
CASSLTYAGNTIYF
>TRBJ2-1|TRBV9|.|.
TGTGCCAGCAGCGTAGGACTTAACAATGAGCAGTTCTTC
CASSVGLNNEQFF
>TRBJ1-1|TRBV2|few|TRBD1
TGTGCCAGCAGACTTGGACAGGGAGCGAACACTGAAGCTTTCTTT
CASRLGQGANTEAFF
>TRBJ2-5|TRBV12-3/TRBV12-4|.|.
TGTGCCAGCAGATCCCACGGGGAGGAGACCCAGTACTTC
CASRSHGEETQYF
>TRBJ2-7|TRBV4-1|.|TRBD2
TGCGCCAGCAGCCAAGCAGCGGGGAGACTTTACGAGCAGTACTTC
CASSQAAGRLYEQYF
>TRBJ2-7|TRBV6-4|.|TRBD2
TGTGCCACCCCGGTGGCTAGCGGGACTCAGTACTTC
CATPVASGTQYF
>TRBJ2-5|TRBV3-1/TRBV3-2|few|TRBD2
TGTGCCAGCAGCCTCATAAGCGGGGGGGTACAAGAGACCCAGTACTTC
CASSLISGGVQETQYF
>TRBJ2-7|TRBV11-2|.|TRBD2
TGCGCTGGGCAGCGGGAGGTCCCAAGAGGATCCTACGAGCAGTACTTC
CAGQREVPRGSYEQYF
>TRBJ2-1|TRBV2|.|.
TGTGCCAGCACCTCGGGACTTAACAATGAGCAGTTCTTC
CASTSGLNNEQFF
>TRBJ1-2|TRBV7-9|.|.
TGTGCCAGCAGCTTATACCAGACTTCCTATGGCTACACCTTC
CASSLYQTSYGYTF
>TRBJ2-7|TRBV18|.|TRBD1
TGTGCCAGCTCACCCTTACAGGGGGCAGAGGAGCAGTACTTC
CASSPLQGAEEQYF
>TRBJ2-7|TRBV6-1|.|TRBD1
TGTGCCAGCAGTGAAGGGACAGGGGGCGAGCAGTACTTC
CASSEGTGGEQYF
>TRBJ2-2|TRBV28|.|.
TGTGCCAGCAGTTTAAAGACCAGGGGAACCGGGGAGCTGTTTTTT
CASSLKTRGTGELFF
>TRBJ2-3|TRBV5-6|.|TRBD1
TGTGCCAGCAGCTTCAGGGGGCTAACAGATACGCAGTATTTT
CASSFRGLTDTQYF
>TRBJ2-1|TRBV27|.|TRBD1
TGTGCCAGCGCTCGACAGGGTGATGAGCAGTTCTTC
CASARQGDEQFF
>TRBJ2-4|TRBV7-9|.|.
TGTGCCAGCAGCCCCCGGCTAGAGGCCAAAAACATTCAGTACTTC
CASSPRLEAKNIQYF
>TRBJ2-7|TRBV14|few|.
TGTGCCAGCAGCCAAGATAATCCCTCCTACGAGCAGTACTTC
CASSQDNPSYEQYF
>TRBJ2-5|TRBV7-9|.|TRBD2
TGTGCCAGCAGACGAGATCGGGAGGCAGAGACCCAGTACTTC
CASRRDREAETQYF
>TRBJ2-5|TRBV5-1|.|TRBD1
TGCGCCAGCACCCCCGGGACAGGGAAAGAGACCCAGTACTTC
CASTPGTGKETQYF
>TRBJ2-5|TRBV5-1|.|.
TGCGCCAGCAGCTTGGTACTTCGGGAGACCCAGTACTTC
CASSLVLRETQYF
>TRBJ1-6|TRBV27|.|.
TGTGCCAGTATCGACAAATCACCCCTCCACTTT
CASIDKSPLHF
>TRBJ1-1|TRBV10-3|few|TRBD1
TGTGCCATCAGTCCCCCAGGGGGTATGTCTGAAGCTTTCTTT
CAISPPGGMSEAFF
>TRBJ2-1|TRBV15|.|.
TGTGCCACCAGCAGAGATCGCCCCTTACTAGTAGGCAATGAGCAGTTCTTC
CATSRDRPLLVGNEQFF
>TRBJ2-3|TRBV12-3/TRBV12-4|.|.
TGTGCCAGGGAGCCGATACGGGGGCAGTATTTT
CAREPIRGQYF
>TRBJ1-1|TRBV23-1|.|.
TGCGCCAGAATTACGGCTGAAGCTTTCTTT
CARITAEAFF
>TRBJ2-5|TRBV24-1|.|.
TGTGCCACCAGTGATCCGCGGGTAGGGTTAGAGACCCAGTACTTC
CATSDPRVGLETQYF
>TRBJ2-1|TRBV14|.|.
TGTGCCAGCAGCCAAGTCTCCAATGAGCAGTTCTTC
CASSQVSNEQFF
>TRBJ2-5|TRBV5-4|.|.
TGTGCCAGCAGCCCCTATCCTCAAGAGACCCAGTACTTC
CASSPYPQETQYF
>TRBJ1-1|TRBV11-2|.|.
TGTGCCAGCAGCTTAGTAGGTCAGGCACTGAGCTTT
CASSLVGQALSF
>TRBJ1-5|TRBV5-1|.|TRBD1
TGCGCCAGCAGACAGGGGGTGGGCAATCAGCCCCAGCATTTT
CASRQGVGNQPQHF
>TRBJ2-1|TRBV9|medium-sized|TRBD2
TGTGCCAGCAGCGTAGACGGGACTAGCGGGGGCCTTTCCTACAATGAGCAGTTCTTC
CASSVDGTSGGLSYNEQFF
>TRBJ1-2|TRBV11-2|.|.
TGTGCCAGCAACCCCCTCGGAGGGTCTGGTGGCTACACCTTC
CASNPLGGSGGYTF